Described below is a single T cell receptor beta chain sequence and its context. CDR3 length equals 16 residues. Germline values: CDR1 LNHNV, CDR2 YYDKDF (reference sequence). Trimming took 4 bases from V and 5 from J; bases not matched to a gene: 7. The sample is drawn from a study of blood T cell repertoires in COVID-19. Study context: Donors in the United States, Italy and Spain gave samples during acute or convalescent COVID-19. PBMCs, B-cell-depleted T cells, or T cells provided the cDNA or gDNA that made up the material.

In the original analysis: Researchers report that nucleated cell counts were estimated from reference gene primer amplification. Assay: immunoSEQ multiplex PCR; the TCRdb copy retains only in-frame clones and omits some. The V and J calls and clone size are taken from that table; D and trimming were inferred from the DNA. The data contain more than 95,000 clones, 84% of them singletons. The specimen sequenced was peripheral blood. The chain links TRBV15 to TRBJ2-1; TRBD2 aligns across 11 bases. The receptor was isolated from a man in his sixties with acute or convalescent COVID-19. CDR3 protein: CATSTPLAGVDNEQFF. CDR3 DNA: TGTGCCACCAGCACCCCACTAGCGGGAGTCGACAATGAGCAGTTCTTC.